These 21 T cell receptor beta chains were all obtained from the same sample, sequenced in a study of cytomegalovirus exposure and HLA in healthy donors. Amplification used 60 Vbeta primers and 13 Jbeta primers. Produced via immunoSEQ multiplex PCR; TCRdb's table is partial and in-frame only. The sample contains about 120,000 clones, roughly 68% of which appear only once. Sequences were obtained from PBMCs. The source is a man aged 25 to 40 in good health and CMV-seropositive.

V is TRBV19 and J is TRBJ1-2, with 10 nucleotides matching TRBD1. In germline, CDR1 is LNHDA, CDR2 SQIVND (reference sequence). Losses at the gene ends were 5 bases for V and 7 bases for J; bases not matched to a gene: 10. This CDR3 is 15 amino acids long. The CDR3 DNA reads TGTGCCAGTAGTTGGTCGACAGGGGGCCGGAGTGGCTACACCTTC. Residues: CASSWSTGGRSGYTF.

This clone was counted between two and nine times. The chain carries TRBV6-1 and TRBJ1-1; perhaps TRBD1 as D (6 bases). Trimming shortened V by 7 bases and J by 3 bases, and 12 bases separated the two germline ends. Per the germline V gene, CDR1 is MNHNS and CDR2 is SASEGT. The CDR3 contains 13 residues. The DNA of the CDR3 is TGTGCCAGCAATACAGGGTTAGACACTGAAGCTTTCTTT. It specifies CASNTGLDTEAFF.

This clone is a singleton in its sample. The chain links TRBV2 to TRBJ2-1; TRBD1 matches at 7 bases. Germline trimming cut 8 bases from V and 4 bases from J; bases unmatched to any gene: 5. The CDR3 spans 13 residues. The germline CDR1 and CDR2 sequences are SNHLY and FYNNEI. CDR3 DNA sequence: TGTGCCAGCCAGGGGGAAAGTTACAATGAGCAGTTCTTC. Translated: CASQGESYNEQFF.

V gene TRBV7-9 combines with J gene TRBJ1-2; 7 positions match TRBD1. This CDR3 has 11 residues. V lost 5 bases and J lost 8; bases outside the gene matches: 2. Germline-derived CDR1 and CDR2 are SEHNR and FQNEAQ (reference sequence). CDR3 amino acids: CASSDREGYTF. As DNA, the CDR3 is TGTGCCAGCAGCGACAGGGAGGGCTACACCTTC.

The rearrangement links TRBV5-5 to TRBJ2-3; TRBD2 matches 9 bases. Trimming took 0 bases from V and 4 from J; bases not matched to a gene: 12. This CDR3 is built from 18 residues. Germline V gene lookup returns CDR1 SGHKS and CDR2 YYEKEE (reference sequence). This CDR3 is CASSLALAGPFSADTQYF. CDR3 sequence (DNA): TGTGCCAGCAGCTTGGCCCTAGCGGGACCCTTTAGCGCAGATACGCAGTATTTT.

This clone has a single count. The junction and the germline gene differ at one end; a read error may be behind it. This sample also contains other DNA sequences that code for the same CDR3. The V call is TRBV15, the J call TRBJ1-5; D gene ambiguous. The CDR3 runs 15 residues. Germline V CDR1 and CDR2: LNHNV, YYDKDF (reference sequence). In nucleotides, the CDR3 is TGTGCCACCAGCCCCACATATTCAGGTAATCAGCCCCAGCATTTC. Residues: CATSPTYSGNQPQHF.

The sample holds a few counts of this clone. The chain uses TRBV11-2 and TRBJ1-3, with TRBD1 matching over 10 bases. Trimming at V came to 6 bases and at J to 7 bases, leaving 9 bases not matched to a gene. Germline assignment: CDR1 SGHAT and CDR2 FQNNGV. This CDR3 comprises 15 residues. The CDR3 region is CASSLGQGVWNTIYF. The CDR3 bases are TGTGCCAGCAGTCTCGGACAGGGGGTTTGGAACACCATATATTTT.

The rearrangement joins TRBV13 to TRBJ1-3; maybe TRBD1 (6 bases). This CDR3 comprises 21 residues. Trimming pared 2 bases from V and 0 bases from J, leaving 26 bases between. CDR1 and CDR2 from the germline V gene are PRHDT and FYEKMQ (reference sequence). The CDR3 DNA reads TGTGCCAGCAGCTTAATGGGTCAGTGGATTCAGGGGACTAGCTCTGGAAACACCATATATTTT. The encoded protein is CASSLMGQWIQGTSSGNTIYF. The entire variable domain, with the rest obtained from reference TRBV13 and TRBJ1-3, is as follows: AAGVIQSPRHLIKEKRETATLKCYPIPRHDTVYWYQQGPGQDPQFLISFYEKMQSDKGSIPDRFSAQQFSDYHSELNMSSLELGDSALYFCASSLMGQWIQGTSSGNTIYFGEGSWLTVV.

With regard to this clone: Given the absence of the conserved phenylalanine or tryptophan at the CDR3 end, a read error is likely. CDR3 sequence: CASSQDAEAGANYGYTL. The CDR3 coding sequence is TGCGCCAGCAGCCAAGATGCTGAGGCGGGGGCTAACTATGGCTACACCCTC. V is TRBV4-1 and J is TRBJ1-2, with D possibly TRBD1 on 5 matching bases. Trimming pared 0 bases from V and 0 bases from J, leaving 14 bases between. The CDR3 covers 17 residues. In germline, CDR1 is MGHRA, CDR2 YSYEKL.

The rearrangement joins TRBV19 to TRBJ2-1; tentatively, D is TRBD1 (6 bases). Trimming removed 2 bases at V and 11 bases at J, with 19 bases between. The CDR3 consists of 15 residues. Germline V CDR1 and CDR2: LNHDA, SQIVND (reference sequence). The CDR3 is CASSIRGMLFLKQFF. In DNA form, the CDR3 reads TGTGCCAGTAGTATAAGGGGGATGTTATTTCTTAAGCAGTTCTTC.

This rearrangement joins TRBV7-6 to TRBJ1-6; 10 bases are a match to TRBD1. With V trimmed by 5 bases and J by 12 bases, 4 bases remained unmatched. The CDR3 totals 13 residues. Germline V gene sequence: CDR1 SGHVS, CDR2 FNYEAQ. The CDR3 reads CASSRGQGGPLHF. As DNA, the CDR3 is TGTGCCAGCAGCCGCGGACAGGGGGGACCCCTCCACTTT.

With respect to this clone: An end of the junction differs from the germline gene, which may be a read error. The J gene is TRBJ2-1, the V gene TRBV7-7, with 14 nucleotides matching TRBD2. CDR3 length equals 14 residues. Per germline, CDR1 SSHAT and CDR2 FNYEAQ (reference sequence). The CDR3 DNA reads as TGTGCTAGCAGCCTTCCGGGACTAGCGGGAGAACTGTTCTTC. Translated: CASSLPGLAGELFF.

This clone was detected once. This chain uses TRBV29-1 with TRBJ1-1, with 8 bases identical to TRBD1. The germline gives CDR1 SQVTM, CDR2 ANQGSEA. The trim removed 5 bases at V and 4 bases at J, leaving 9 bases unmatched. This CDR3 comprises 14 residues. The CDR3 bases are TGCAGCGTTTTAAATTTAACAGGGGGCACTGAAGCTTTCTTT. It codes for CSVLNLTGGTEAFF.

The V gene is TRBV19, the J gene TRBJ1-2, with 8 bases that match TRBD1. Losses at the gene ends were 6 bases for V and 0 bases for J; bases not matched to a gene: 12. The CDR3 has 17 residues. The germline CDR1 and CDR2 sequences are LNHDA and SQIVND (reference sequence). The CDR3 reads CASSLDRVRRPNYGYTF. CDR3 nucleotides: TGTGCCAGTAGCCTGGACAGGGTAAGGAGGCCTAACTATGGCTACACCTTC.

V gene TRBV11-1 combines with J gene TRBJ1-2; 7 bases match TRBD1. Germline values: CDR1 SGHAT, CDR2 FQDESV (reference sequence). Germline trimming cut 6 bases from V and 2 bases from J; bases unmatched to any gene: 3. The CDR3 totals 13 residues. The CDR3 DNA reads TGTGCCAGCAGGAGGGACAGAAACTATGGCTACACCTTC. Residues: CASRRDRNYGYTF.

The chain carries TRBV5-6 and TRBJ1-2, with 9 bases that match TRBD1. This CDR3 is 13 amino acids long. V lost 5 bases, J lost 3 bases, and 2 bases stayed unmatched. CDR1 is SGHDT and CDR2 is YYEEEE in the germline V gene. CDR3 DNA sequence: TGTGCCAGCAGGGACAGGGGATACTATGGCTACACCTTC. It specifies CASRDRGYYGYTF.

A remark on this clone: This sample includes further DNA sequences coding for the same CDR3. This sequence joins TRBV28 and TRBJ1-2; D is uncertain. The CDR3 has 16 residues. Germline assignment: CDR1 MDHEN and CDR2 SYDVKM. V was trimmed by 2 bases and J by 2 bases, leaving 15 bases between them. The CDR3 is CASSLGGRGFNYGYTF. The DNA of the CDR3 is TGTGCCAGCAGTTTAGGAGGGAGAGGGTTCAACTATGGCTACACCTTC.

The chain is built from TRBV9 and TRBJ2-1; 7 bases map to TRBD2. Germline V lookup: CDR1 SGDLS, CDR2 YYNGEE. The CDR3 spans 15 residues. Losses at the gene ends were 6 bases for V and 4 bases for J; bases not matched to a gene: 10. CDR3 region: CASTPTSTVYNEQFF. The CDR3 DNA reads TGTGCCAGCACCCCGACTAGCACAGTGTACAATGAGCAGTTCTTC.

This clone was seen only a few times. The chain uses TRBV29-1 and TRBJ2-3; 8 bases are a match to TRBD2. V shed 2 bases, J shed 3 bases, and the junction held 7 bases outside the gene matches. This CDR3 region has 15 residues. Germline lookup yields CDR1 SQVTM and CDR2 ANQGSEA. The DNA of the CDR3 is TGCAGCGTTGAACGAGCGGGAGTTGGAACAGATACGCAGTATTTT. Its translation: CSVERAGVGTDTQYF.

A few counts support this clone. This chain joins TRBV19 and TRBJ1-3, with 8 positions matching TRBD1. V dropped 10 bases and J dropped 4; count of bases not matched to a gene: 6. The germline V gene encodes CDR1 LNHDA and CDR2 SQIVND (reference sequence). This CDR3 has 13 amino acids. The CDR3 nucleotides read TGTGCCATCAAGGACAGGGTGGGAAACACCATATATTTT. This encodes CAIKDRVGNTIYF. The whole variable domain, remainder taken from reference TRBV19 and TRBJ1-3, is DGGITQSPKYLFRKEGQNVTLSCEQNLNHDAMYWYRQDPGQGLRLIYYSQIVNDFQKGDIAEGYSVSREKKESFPLTVTSAQKNPTAFYLCAIKDRVGNTIYFGEGSWLTVV.

For this clone: In the same sample, other DNA sequences code for this CDR3. The chain recombines TRBV19 with TRBJ1-1; D not certain. This CDR3 has 13 amino acids. The germline gives CDR1 LNHDA, CDR2 SQIVND (reference sequence). Trimming took off 5 bases at V and 0 bases at J, with 7 bases between the two ends. The CDR3 region is CASSLQMNTEAFF. In DNA, the CDR3 is TGTGCCAGTAGTTTGCAGATGAACACTGAAGCTTTCTTT.